Below, one T cell receptor (beta chain) is given with its context. Germline V gene data show CDR1 as SGHTA and CDR2 as FQGNSA. This CDR3 spans 15 amino acids. The V and J ends lost 2 bases and 5 bases respectively, with 15 bases between them. This entry comes from a study of blood T cell repertoires in COVID-19. Study summary: Acute and convalescent COVID-19 specimens originated in the United States, Italy and Spain. Nucleic acid was either cDNA or gDNA, and it came from T cells, B-cell-depleted T cells, or PBMCs.

Profiling relied on immunoSEQ multiplex PCR, and the TCRdb table lists in-frame clones only, not all of them. This sample has about 250,000 clones, with approximately 86% found just once. Sequences were obtained from peripheral blood. This chain uses TRBV7-2 with TRBJ1-1; D might be TRBD1 (5 bases). The source is a man older than 75 with acute or convalescent COVID-19. CDR3 residues: CASSLSRQGGTEAFF. CDR3 DNA sequence: TGTGCCAGCAGCTTAAGCAGGCAGGGTGGGACTGAAGCTTTCTTT. The full variable domain, with the rest looked up from reference TRBV7-2 and TRBJ1-1, is GAGVSQSPSNKVTEKGKDVELRCDPISGHTALYWYRQSLGQGLEFLIYFQGNSAPDKSGLPSDRFSAERTGGSVSTLTIQRTQQEDSAVYLCASSLSRQGGTEAFFGQGTRLTVV.